This TCR beta chain originates from a study of blood T cell repertoires in COVID-19. About the research overall: There were acute and convalescent COVID-19 samples, and they came from the United States, Italy and Spain. T cells, B-cell-depleted T cells, or PBMCs supplied cDNA or gDNA.

Sequenced by immunoSEQ multiplex PCR; TCRdb stores in-frame clones only, minus some. This sample has approximately 210,000 clones, with nearly 90% found just once. The CDR3 has 14 amino acids. CDR1 SEHNR and CDR2 FQNEAQ come from the germline V gene (reference sequence). Trimming cost V 7 bases and J 3 bases; bases outside gene matches: 6. This receptor was taken from a woman aged 40 to 50 who had recovered from COVID-19. Sequenced: peripheral blood. The chain combines TRBV7-9 with TRBJ2-3, with 8 bases fitting TRBD2. CDR3 amino acids: CASTGTSATDTQYF. CDR3 DNA sequence: TGTGCCAGCACCGGGACTAGTGCTACAGATACGCAGTATTTT.